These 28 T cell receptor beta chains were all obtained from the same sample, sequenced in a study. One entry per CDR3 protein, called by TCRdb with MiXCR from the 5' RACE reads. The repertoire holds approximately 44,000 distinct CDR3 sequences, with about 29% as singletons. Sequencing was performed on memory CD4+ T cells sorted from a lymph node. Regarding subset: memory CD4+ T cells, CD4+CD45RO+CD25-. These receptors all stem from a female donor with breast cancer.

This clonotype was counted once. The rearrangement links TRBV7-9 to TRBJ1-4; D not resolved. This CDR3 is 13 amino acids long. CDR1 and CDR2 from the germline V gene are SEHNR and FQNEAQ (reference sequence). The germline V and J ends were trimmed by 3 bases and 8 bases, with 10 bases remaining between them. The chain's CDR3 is CASSLSRGEKLFF. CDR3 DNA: TGTGCCAGCAGCTTGTCGCGAGGGGAAAAACTGTTTTTT.

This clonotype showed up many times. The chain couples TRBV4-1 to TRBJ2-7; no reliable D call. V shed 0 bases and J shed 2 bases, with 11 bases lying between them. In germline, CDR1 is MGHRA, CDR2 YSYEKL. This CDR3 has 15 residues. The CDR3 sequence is CASSQDDGRPYEQYF. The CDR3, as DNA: TGCGCCAGCAGCCAAGATGACGGGCGGCCCTACGAGCAGTACTTC.

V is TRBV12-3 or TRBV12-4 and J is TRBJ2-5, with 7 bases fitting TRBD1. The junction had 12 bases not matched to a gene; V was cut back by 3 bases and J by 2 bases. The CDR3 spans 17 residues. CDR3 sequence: CASSFGKGALRQETQYF. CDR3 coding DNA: TGTGCCAGCAGTTTCGGAAAGGGGGCATTAAGGCAAGAGACCCAGTACTTC.

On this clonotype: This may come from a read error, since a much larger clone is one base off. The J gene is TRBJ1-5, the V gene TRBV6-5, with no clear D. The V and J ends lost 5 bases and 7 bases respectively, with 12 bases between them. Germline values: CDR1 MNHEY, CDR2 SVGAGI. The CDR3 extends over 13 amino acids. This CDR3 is CASSTPGGQPQHF. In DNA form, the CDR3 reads TGTGCCAGCAGTACTCCAGGAGGCCAGCCCCAGCATTTT.

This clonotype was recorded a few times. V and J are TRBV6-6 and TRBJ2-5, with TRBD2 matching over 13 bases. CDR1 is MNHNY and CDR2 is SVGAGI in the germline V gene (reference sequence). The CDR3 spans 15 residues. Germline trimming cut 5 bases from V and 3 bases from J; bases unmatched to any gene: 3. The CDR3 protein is CASSGTSGAEETQYF. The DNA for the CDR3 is TGTGCCAGCAGTGGGACTAGCGGGGCCGAAGAGACCCAGTACTTC.

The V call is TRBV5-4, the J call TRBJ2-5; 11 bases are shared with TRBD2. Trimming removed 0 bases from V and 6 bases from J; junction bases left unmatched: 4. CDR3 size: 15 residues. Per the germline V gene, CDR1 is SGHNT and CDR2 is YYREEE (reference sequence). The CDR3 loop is CASSLVSGRGQTQYF. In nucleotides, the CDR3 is TGTGCCAGCAGCTTGGTTAGCGGGAGGGGTCAGACCCAGTACTTC.

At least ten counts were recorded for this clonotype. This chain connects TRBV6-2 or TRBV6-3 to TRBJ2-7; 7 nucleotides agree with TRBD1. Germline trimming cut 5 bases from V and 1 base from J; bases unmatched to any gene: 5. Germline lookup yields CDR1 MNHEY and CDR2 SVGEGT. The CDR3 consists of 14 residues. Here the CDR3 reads CASSTLQGSYEQYF. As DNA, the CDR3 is TGTGCCAGCAGTACTCTACAGGGGTCCTACGAGCAGTACTTC.

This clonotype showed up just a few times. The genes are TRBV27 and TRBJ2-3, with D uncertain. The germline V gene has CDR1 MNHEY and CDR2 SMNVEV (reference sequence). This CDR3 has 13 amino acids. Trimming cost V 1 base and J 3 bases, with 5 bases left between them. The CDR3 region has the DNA TGTGCCAGCAGTTTATACAAGACAGATACGCAGTATTTT. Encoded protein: CASSLYKTDTQYF.

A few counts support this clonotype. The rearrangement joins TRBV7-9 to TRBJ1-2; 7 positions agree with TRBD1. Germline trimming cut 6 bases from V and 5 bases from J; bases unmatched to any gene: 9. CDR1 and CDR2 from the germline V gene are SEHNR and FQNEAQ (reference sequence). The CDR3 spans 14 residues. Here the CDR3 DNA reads TGTGCCAGCAGACCGACAGGGATGGATTATGGCTACACCTTC. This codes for CASRPTGMDYGYTF.

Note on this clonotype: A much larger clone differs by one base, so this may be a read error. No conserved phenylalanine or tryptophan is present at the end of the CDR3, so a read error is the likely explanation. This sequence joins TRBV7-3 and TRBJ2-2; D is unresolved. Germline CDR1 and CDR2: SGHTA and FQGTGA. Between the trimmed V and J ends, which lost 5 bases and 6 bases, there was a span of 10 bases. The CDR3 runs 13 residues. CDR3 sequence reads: CASSRWGSGELFI. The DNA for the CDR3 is TGTGCCAGCAGCCGCTGGGGATCCGGGGAGCTGTTTATT.

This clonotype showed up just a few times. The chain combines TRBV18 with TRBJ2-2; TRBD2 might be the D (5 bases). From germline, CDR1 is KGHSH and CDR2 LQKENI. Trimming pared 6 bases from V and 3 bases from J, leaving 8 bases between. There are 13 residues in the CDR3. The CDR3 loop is CASSQRDTGELFF. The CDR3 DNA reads TGTGCCAGCTCGCAGAGGGACACCGGGGAGCTGTTTTTT.

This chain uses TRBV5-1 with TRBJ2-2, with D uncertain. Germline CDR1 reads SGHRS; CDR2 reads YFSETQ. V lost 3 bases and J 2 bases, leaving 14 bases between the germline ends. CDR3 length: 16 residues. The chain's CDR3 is CASSSSPGGNTGELFF. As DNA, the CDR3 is TGCGCCAGCAGCTCCTCCCCGGGCGGCAACACCGGGGAGCTGTTTTTT.

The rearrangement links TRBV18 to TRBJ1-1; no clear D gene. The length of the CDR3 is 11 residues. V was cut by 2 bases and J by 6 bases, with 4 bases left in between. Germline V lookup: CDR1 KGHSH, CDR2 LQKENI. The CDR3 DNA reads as TGTGCCAGCTCACCAGGGGCTGAAGCTTTCTTT. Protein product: CASSPGAEAFF.

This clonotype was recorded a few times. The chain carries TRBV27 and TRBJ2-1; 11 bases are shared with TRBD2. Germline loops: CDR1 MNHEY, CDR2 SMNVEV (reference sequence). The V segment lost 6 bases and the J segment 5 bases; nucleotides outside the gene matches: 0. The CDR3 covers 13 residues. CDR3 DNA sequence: TGTGCCAGCAGGACTAGCGGGGACAATGAGCAGTTCTTC. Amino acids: CASRTSGDNEQFF.

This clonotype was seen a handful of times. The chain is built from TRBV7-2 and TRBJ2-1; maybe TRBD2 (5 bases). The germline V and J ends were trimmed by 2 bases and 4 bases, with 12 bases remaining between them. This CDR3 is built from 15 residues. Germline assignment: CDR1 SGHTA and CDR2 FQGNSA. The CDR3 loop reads CASSLPGSGYNEQFF. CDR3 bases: TGTGCCAGCAGCTTACCCGGGTCGGGGTACAATGAGCAGTTCTTC.

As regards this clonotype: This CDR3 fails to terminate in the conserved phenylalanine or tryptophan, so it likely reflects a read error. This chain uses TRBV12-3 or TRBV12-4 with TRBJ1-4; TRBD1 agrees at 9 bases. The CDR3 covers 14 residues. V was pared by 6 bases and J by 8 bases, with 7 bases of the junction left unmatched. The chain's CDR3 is CASSLGQGHEKLFY. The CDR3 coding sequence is TGTGCCAGCAGCCTAGGACAGGGGCACGAAAAACTGTTTTAT.

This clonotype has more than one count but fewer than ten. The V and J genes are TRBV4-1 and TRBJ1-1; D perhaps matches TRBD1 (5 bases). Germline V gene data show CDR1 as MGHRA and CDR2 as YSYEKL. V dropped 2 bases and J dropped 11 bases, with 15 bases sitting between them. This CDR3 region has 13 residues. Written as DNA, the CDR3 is TGCGCCAGCAGCCAATGGGACGGGCAATGGGCTTTCTTT. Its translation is CASSQWDGQWAFF.

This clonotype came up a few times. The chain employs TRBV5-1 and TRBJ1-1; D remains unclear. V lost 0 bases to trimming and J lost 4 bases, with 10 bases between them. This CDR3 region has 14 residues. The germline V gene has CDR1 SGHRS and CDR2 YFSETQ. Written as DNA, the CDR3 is TGCGCCAGCAGCTTGGGGGATCGGGGCACTGAAGCTTTCTTT. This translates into CASSLGDRGTEAFF.

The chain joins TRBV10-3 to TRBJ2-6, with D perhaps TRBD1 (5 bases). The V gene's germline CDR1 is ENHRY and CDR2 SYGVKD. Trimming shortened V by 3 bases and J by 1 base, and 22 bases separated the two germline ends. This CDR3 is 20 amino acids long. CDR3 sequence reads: CAISESDSHGLGSGANVLTF. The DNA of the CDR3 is TGTGCCATCAGTGAATCAGACAGTCACGGTCTGGGGTCTGGGGCCAACGTCCTGACTTTC.

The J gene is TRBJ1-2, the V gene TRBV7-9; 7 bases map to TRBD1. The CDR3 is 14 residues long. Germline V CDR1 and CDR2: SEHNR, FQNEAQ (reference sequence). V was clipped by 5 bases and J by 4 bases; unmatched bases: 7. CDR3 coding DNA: TGTGCCAGCAGCATATCCGGGACAGCCTATGGCTACACCTTC. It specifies CASSISGTAYGYTF.

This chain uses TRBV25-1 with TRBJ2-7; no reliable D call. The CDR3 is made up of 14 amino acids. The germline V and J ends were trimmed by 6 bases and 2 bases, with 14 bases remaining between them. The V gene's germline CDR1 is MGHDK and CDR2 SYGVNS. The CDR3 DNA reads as TGTGCCAGCAGCGAAATTTTTCAACCCTACGAGCAGTACTTC. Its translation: CASSEIFQPYEQYF.

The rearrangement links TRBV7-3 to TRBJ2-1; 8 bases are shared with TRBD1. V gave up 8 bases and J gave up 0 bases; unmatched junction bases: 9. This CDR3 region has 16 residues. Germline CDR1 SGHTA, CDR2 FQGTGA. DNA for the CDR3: TGTGCCAGCGGCTCGACAGGGGTAGGCTCCTACAATGAGCAGTTCTTC. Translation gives CASGSTGVGSYNEQFF.

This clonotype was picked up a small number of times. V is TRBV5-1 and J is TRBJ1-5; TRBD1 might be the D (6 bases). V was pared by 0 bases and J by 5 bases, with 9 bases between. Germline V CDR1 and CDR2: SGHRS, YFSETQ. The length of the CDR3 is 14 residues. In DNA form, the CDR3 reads TGCGCCAGCAGCTTGGGGGGGCCAGATCAGCCCCAGCATTTT. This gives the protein CASSLGGPDQPQHF.

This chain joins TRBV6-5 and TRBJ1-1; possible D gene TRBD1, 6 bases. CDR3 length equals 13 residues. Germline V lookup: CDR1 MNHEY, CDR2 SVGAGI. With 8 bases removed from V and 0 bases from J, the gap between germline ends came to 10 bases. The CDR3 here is CASGGGLNTEAFF. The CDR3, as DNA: TGTGCCAGCGGGGGGGGCCTGAACACTGAAGCTTTCTTT.

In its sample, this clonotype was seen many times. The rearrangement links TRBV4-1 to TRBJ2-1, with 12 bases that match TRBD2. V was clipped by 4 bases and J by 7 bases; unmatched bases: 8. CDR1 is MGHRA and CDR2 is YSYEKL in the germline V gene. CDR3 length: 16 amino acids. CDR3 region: CASSPRASGGANEQFF. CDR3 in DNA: TGCGCCAGCAGCCCTAGGGCTAGCGGGGGGGCGAATGAGCAGTTCTTC.

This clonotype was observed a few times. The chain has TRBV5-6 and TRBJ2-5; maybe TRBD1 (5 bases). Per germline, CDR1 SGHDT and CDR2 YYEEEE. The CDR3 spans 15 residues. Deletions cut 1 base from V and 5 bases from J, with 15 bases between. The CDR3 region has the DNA TGTGCCAGCAGCTTGATGTCAGCAGGGCCTGAGACCCAGTACTTC. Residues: CASSLMSAGPETQYF. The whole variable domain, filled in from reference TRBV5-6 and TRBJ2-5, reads DAGVTQSPTHLIKTRGQQVTLRCSPKSGHDTVSWYQQALGQGPQFIFQYYEEEERQRGNFPDRFSGHQFPNYSSELNVNALLLGDSALYLCASSLMSAGPETQYFGPGTRLLVL.

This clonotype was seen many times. CDR3 coding DNA: TGTGCCAGCCGTGGCGGAAACACTGAAGCTTTCTTT. Translating gives CASRGGNTEAFF. The chain employs TRBV4-2 and TRBJ1-1, with no clear D. Trimming shortened V by 8 bases and J by 2 bases, and 9 bases separated the two germline ends. Germline V gene sequence: CDR1 LGHNA, CDR2 YNFKEQ. The length of the CDR3 is 12 residues.

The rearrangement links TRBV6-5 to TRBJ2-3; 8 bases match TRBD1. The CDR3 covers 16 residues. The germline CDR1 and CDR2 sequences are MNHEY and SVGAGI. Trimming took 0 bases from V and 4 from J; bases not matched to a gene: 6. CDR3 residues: CASSYSRGRMSDTQYF. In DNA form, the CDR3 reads TGTGCCAGCAGTTACTCCAGGGGGCGAATGTCAGATACGCAGTATTTT.